This T cell receptor (beta chain) derives from a study of glioma-infiltrating T cells. For the study at large: WHO grade II oligodendrogliomas or astrocytomas, plus non-recurrent WHO grade IV glioblastomas, were sampled.

General study findings and limits: Non-neoplastic patients had below-expected tissue-blood divergence, while all gliomas exceeded expectation. Tissue and blood shared very few CDR3 sequences.

The CDR3 loop spans 14 amino acids. With 5 bases clipped from V and 7 bases from J, the junction kept 10 bases outside the gene matches. Per germline, CDR1 DFQATT and CDR2 SNEGSKA (reference sequence). Worth noting for this clonotype: Its antigen remains unidentified.

Using RNA template, CDR3s of TCR alpha and beta were amplified with iRepertoire arm-PCR. TCRdb re-called the multiplex PCR reads with MiXCR, one entry per CDR3 protein. The repertoire holds about 410,000 distinct CDR3 sequences, with 41% as singletons. V is TRBV20-1 and J is TRBJ2-7; 11 nucleotides align to TRBD1. The sample taken for sequencing was glioma tissue, nonneoplastic brain tissue, or PBMCs (not recorded which). The TCR was taken from a human donor with low-grade glioma or glioblastoma, undergoing nonglioma brain surgery, or in good health (not recorded which). CDR3 sequence (DNA): TGCAGTGCTCATCACCCGGGACAGGGGGGTGAGCAGTACTTC. The encoded protein is CSAHHPGQGGEQYF.